This TCR beta chain was sequenced for a study of CD8+ T cells in alopecia areata. On the study more broadly: Treatment ran 6 to 18 months, with 6 months of follow-up afterward. Findings and limits, study-wide: A single nonresponder leaves the baseline CD8+ expansion link to response uncertain. Many of the expanded lesional clones endured in scalp and blood while on tofacitinib. Especially in alopecia totalis/universalis, lesional scalp showed greater clonality than normal scalp did.

Treatment reported: oral pan-JAK inhibitor, 5-10 mg twice daily. Losses at the gene ends were 6 bases for V and 6 bases for J; bases not matched to a gene: 12. CDR1 is SGHVS, CDR2 FQNEAQ, per germline. This CDR3 contains 16 residues. Following extraction, RNA underwent reverse transcription to cDNA, which served as the sequencing template. The repertoire was sequenced with immunoSEQ multiplex PCR; TCRdb's copy has only in-frame clones and lacks some. This sample has around 190,000 clones, with under 70% found just once. In this sample, this clone turned up a few times. Its specificity is not known. The receptor's source is a human donor with alopecia areata. The V gene is TRBV7-8, the J gene TRBJ1-5; 9 positions agree with TRBD1. The sequencing used CD4+ T cells sorted from blood, collected at week 4, from a patient treated with tofacitinib. In nucleotides, the CDR3 is TGTGCCAGCAGTGGGACAGGGACGGTATTCGGTCAGCCCCAGCATTTT. Translation: CASSGTGTVFGQPQHF.